The clone carrying this T cell receptor beta chain was observed many times. This sample is part of a study of CDR3 diversity in severe acne. Using its own MiXCR run on the PCR reads, TCRdb lists one record per CDR3 protein. The table shows more than 80,000 distinct CDR3 sequences, with roughly 49% occurring only once. The CDR3 has 14 residues. With 6 bases clipped from V and 4 bases from J, the junction kept 7 bases outside the gene matches. The germline CDR1 and CDR2 sequences are SEHNR and FQNEAQ (reference sequence). The material sequenced was blood. The sequence derives from a male donor with severe acne vulgaris. V and J are TRBV7-9 and TRBJ2-7; 9 bases match TRBD1. The CDR3 region is CASSPGQGWYEQYF. CDR3 in DNA: TGTGCCAGCAGTCCGGGACAGGGTTGGTACGAGCAGTACTTC.